The 17 T cell receptor beta chains listed next were all sequenced from one sample in a study of early T cells in non-severe SARS-CoV-2 infection. Via MiXCR, TCRdb re-called the 5' RACE reads, giving one row per CDR3 protein. Altogether approximately 34,000 distinct CDR3 sequences are present, less than 6.5% being singletons, with the ten largest covering about 5.5%. The source material was whole blood, sampled at baseline. These receptors were obtained from an adult who was a healthcare worker with PCR-confirmed SARS-CoV-2 infection or an uninfected control (not recorded which).

In its sample, this clonotype was seen many times. A read error may account for a junction end that differs from germline. This sequence joins TRBV7-7 and TRBJ2-1; 9 nucleotides line up with TRBD2. The CDR3 covers 15 residues. CDR1 and CDR2 (germline): SSHAT, FNYEAQ (reference sequence). CDR3 DNA: TGTGCTAGCAGCGCCTTAGCGGGAGCTTTCAATGAGCAGTTCTTC. This sequence encodes CASSALAGAFNEQFF.

This clonotype came up many times. V is TRBV6-6 and J is TRBJ2-7, with TRBD2 as a possible D gene (6 bases). Trimming stripped 0 bases from V and 7 bases from J, with 16 bases between. The CDR3 covers 15 residues. The germline V gene encodes CDR1 MNHNY and CDR2 SVGAGI (reference sequence). Here the CDR3 reads CASSYSSSGVEEQYF. Here the CDR3 DNA reads TGTGCCAGCAGTTACTCGAGTTCGGGGGTGGAAGAGCAGTACTTC.

This clonotype has a count of ten or more. The CDR3 coding sequence is TGTGCCGGCCGGGACAGGGGGCTTCGGGACACTGAAGCTTTCTTT. It specifies CAGRDRGLRDTEAFF. The chain carries TRBV6-1 and TRBJ1-1, with 12 bases lining up with TRBD1. The CDR3 runs 15 residues. Per germline, CDR1 MNHNS and CDR2 SASEGT. V lost 11 bases to trimming and J lost 3 bases; unmatched junction nucleotides: 10.

This clonotype has a count of ten or more. The chain combines TRBV6-2 or TRBV6-3 with TRBJ2-3; D is uncertain. Germline CDR1 MNHEY, CDR2 SVGEGT. The CDR3 is made up of 17 amino acids. V was cut by 6 bases and J by 2 bases, with 21 bases left in between. CDR3 DNA: TGTGCCAGCAGATGGAATAGAGGCCCTCGAAACACAGATACGCAGTATTTT. Protein sequence: CASRWNRGPRNTDTQYF.

The chain has TRBV7-2 and TRBJ2-5; TRBD2 matches at 9 bases. V gave up 0 bases and J gave up 5 bases; unmatched junction bases: 4. CDR3 length equals 15 residues. Looked up from germline, CDR1 is SGHTA and CDR2 is FQGNSA. CDR3 DNA sequence: TGTGCCAGCAGCTTAGCGCTGGGACTAGCCGAGACCCAGTACTTC. This sequence encodes CASSLALGLAETQYF.

This clonotype was recorded at least ten times. The rearrangement links TRBV19 to TRBJ1-5, with D possibly matching TRBD1 (6 bases). Germline V gene sequence: CDR1 LNHDA, CDR2 SQIVND (reference sequence). The CDR3 length is 13 residues. V lost 11 bases, J lost 8 bases, and 19 bases lay in between. In nucleotides, the CDR3 is TGTGCCTCAAACAGGGAATTTGTTGAGCCCCAGCATTTT. Encoded protein: CASNREFVEPQHF. The full variable domain, completed using reference TRBV19 and TRBJ1-5, is DGGITQSPKYLFRKEGQNVTLSCEQNLNHDAMYWYRQDPGQGLRLIYYSQIVNDFQKGDIAEGYSVSREKKESFPLTVTSAQKNPTAFYLCASNREFVEPQHFGDGTRLSIL.

This clonotype has ten or more counts. The chain couples TRBV7-2 to TRBJ2-1; D possibly matches TRBD1 or TRBD2 (7 bases each). Germline CDR1 is SGHTA and CDR2 is FQGNSA. This CDR3 has 16 residues. Trimming took 0 bases from V and 3 from J, leaving 12 bases between them. The CDR3 sequence is CASSLAGRGLYNEQFF. DNA of the CDR3: TGTGCCAGCAGCTTAGCGGGGAGGGGGCTCTACAATGAGCAGTTCTTC.

This clonotype came up many times. The genes are TRBV7-8 and TRBJ2-3; no definite D call. V was shortened by 5 bases and J by 1 base, with 16 bases between the two germline ends. The germline V gene encodes CDR1 SGHVS and CDR2 FQNEAQ. This CDR3 spans 16 amino acids. The CDR3 region is CASSQDMRRRTDTQYF. CDR3 in DNA: TGTGCCAGCAGCCAGGATATGAGACGGCGCACAGATACGCAGTATTTT.

The chain uses TRBV20-1 and TRBJ2-3; D is perhaps TRBD2 (5 bases). The CDR3 is 12 amino acids. The V gene's germline CDR1 is DFQATT and CDR2 SNEGSKA (reference sequence). The CDR3 protein is CSGLGSTDTQYF. The CDR3 DNA reads as TGCAGCGGACTGGGAAGCACAGATACGCAGTATTTT.

The V call is TRBV9, the J call TRBJ1-2; D is uncertain. V was clipped by 0 bases and J by 8 bases, with 14 bases between them. Germline CDR1 SGDLS, CDR2 YYNGEE. The CDR3 consists of 14 residues. The CDR3 DNA reads as TGTGCCAGCAGCGTAGACTCCCACCCCGGCGGCTACACCTTC. Translation: CASSVDSHPGGYTF. Based on the CDR3 plus reference TRBV9 and TRBJ1-2, the full variable domain is DSGVTQTPKHLITATGQRVTLRCSPRSGDLSVYWYQQSLDQGLQFLIQYYNGEERAKGNILERFSAQQFPDLHSELNLSSLELGDSALYFCASSVDSHPGGYTFGSGTRLTVV.

At least ten counts were recorded for this clonotype. The chain couples TRBV27 to TRBJ2-2; the match to TRBD2 covers 7 bases. The CDR3 length is 18 residues. Germline CDR1 is MNHEY and CDR2 is SMNVEV (reference sequence). Trimming took 7 bases from V and 0 from J; bases not matched to a gene: 14. CDR3 amino acids: CASMSVLLGRANTGELFF. In DNA form, the CDR3 reads TGTGCCAGCATGTCGGTGCTACTGGGGAGGGCGAACACCGGGGAGCTGTTTTTT.

This clonotype showed up many times. The chain has TRBV28 and TRBJ2-1; weak D call: TRBD1 (7 bases). The V end lost 1 base, the J end lost 6 bases, and 16 bases lay between the germline ends. Looked up from germline, CDR1 is MDHEN and CDR2 is SYDVKM. The CDR3 has 16 amino acids. The CDR3 loop reads CASSLYETGRSNEQFF. The CDR3 DNA sequence: TGTGCCAGCAGTTTATATGAGACAGGGAGGAGCAATGAGCAGTTCTTC.

This clonotype has a count of ten or more. This chain joins TRBV6-1 and TRBJ2-3; D remains ambiguous. CDR1 is MNHNS, CDR2 SASEGT, per germline. The CDR3 has 14 residues. Trimming shortened V by 8 bases and J by 6 bases, and 18 bases separated the two germline ends. Here the CDR3 DNA reads TGTGCCAGCTGCACGGATGGGCTGGCGGATACGCAGTATTTT. Translating it yields CASCTDGLADTQYF.

In this sample, this clonotype turned up many times. This chain uses TRBV3-1 with TRBJ2-1; TRBD2 agrees at 12 bases. The CDR3 is 18 residues long. Germline values: CDR1 LGHDT, CDR2 YNNKEL (reference sequence). V trimming: 5 bases; J trimming: 0 bases; junction bases outside the gene matches: 8. This CDR3 is CASSSSGRASSSYNEQFF. For the CDR3, the DNA is TGTGCCAGCAGCTCTAGCGGGAGGGCGTCAAGCTCCTACAATGAGCAGTTCTTC.

The J gene is TRBJ1-1, the V gene TRBV20-1; no firm D call. This CDR3 contains 13 residues. V dropped 5 bases and J dropped 5 bases, with 15 bases sitting between them. In germline, CDR1 is DFQATT, CDR2 SNEGSKA (reference sequence). CDR3: CSAPLVAGTEAFF. CDR3 bases: TGCAGTGCTCCCCTCGTGGCGGGTACTGAAGCTTTCTTT.

This clonotype occurred many times. The V and J genes are TRBV6-2 or TRBV6-3 and TRBJ2-1, with TRBD2 matching over 9 bases. This CDR3 has 18 residues. Germline lookup yields CDR1 MNHEY and CDR2 SVGEGT. J lost 8 bases, V lost 6 bases, and 20 bases had no gene match. The CDR3 nucleotides are TGTGCCAGCAGCCCCCGGGACCCCGGGGTAGCGGGAGACCATGAGCAGTTCTTC. Its protein is CASSPRDPGVAGDHEQFF.

The CDR3 sequence: CASSLQGALVEAFF. CDR3 sequence (DNA): TGTGCCAGCAGTCTACAGGGGGCCTTGGTTGAAGCTTTCTTT. The genes are TRBV12-3 or TRBV12-4 and TRBJ1-1, with 9 bases aligning to TRBD1. The CDR3 extends over 14 amino acids. V shed 5 bases, J shed 7 bases, and the junction held 8 bases outside the gene matches.